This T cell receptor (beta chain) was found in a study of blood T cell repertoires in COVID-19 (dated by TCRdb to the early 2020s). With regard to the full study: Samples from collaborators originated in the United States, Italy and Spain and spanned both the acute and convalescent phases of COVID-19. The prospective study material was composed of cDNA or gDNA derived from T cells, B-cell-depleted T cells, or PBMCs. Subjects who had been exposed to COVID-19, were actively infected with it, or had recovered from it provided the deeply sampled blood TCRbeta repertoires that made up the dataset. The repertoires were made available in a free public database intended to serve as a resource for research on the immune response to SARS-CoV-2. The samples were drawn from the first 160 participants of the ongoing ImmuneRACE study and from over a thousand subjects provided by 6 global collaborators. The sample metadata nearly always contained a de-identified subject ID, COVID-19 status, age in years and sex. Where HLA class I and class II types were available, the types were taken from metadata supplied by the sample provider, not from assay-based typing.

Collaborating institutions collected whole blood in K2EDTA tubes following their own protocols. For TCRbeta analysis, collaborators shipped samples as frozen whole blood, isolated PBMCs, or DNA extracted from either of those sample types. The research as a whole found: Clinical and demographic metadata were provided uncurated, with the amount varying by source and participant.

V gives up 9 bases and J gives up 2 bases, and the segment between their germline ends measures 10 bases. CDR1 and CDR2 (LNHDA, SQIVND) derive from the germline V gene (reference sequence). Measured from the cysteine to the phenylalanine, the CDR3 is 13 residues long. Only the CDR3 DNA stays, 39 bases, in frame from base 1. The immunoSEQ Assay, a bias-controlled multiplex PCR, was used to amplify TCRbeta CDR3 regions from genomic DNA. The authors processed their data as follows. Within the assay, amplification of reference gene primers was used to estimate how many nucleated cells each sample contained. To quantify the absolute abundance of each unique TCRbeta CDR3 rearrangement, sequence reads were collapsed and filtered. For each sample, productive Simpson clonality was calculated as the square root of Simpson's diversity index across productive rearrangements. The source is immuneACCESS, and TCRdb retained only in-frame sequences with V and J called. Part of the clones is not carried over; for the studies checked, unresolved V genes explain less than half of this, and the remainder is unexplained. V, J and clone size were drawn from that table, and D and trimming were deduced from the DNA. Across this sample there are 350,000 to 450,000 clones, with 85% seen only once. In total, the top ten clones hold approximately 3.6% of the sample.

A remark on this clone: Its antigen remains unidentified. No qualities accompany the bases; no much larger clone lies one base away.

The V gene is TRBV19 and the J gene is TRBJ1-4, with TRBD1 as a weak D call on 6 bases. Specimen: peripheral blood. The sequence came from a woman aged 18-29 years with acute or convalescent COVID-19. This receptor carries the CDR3 CASMGATNEKLFF. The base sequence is TGTGCCAGCATGGGGGCGACTAATGAAAAACTGTTTTTT.